The sequence of this TCR beta chain was determined in a study of response to subunit inactivated influenza vaccine. Study-level findings and limits: A suggestion made by the authors is that each seasonal influenza vaccination recruits few new T cells.

This clonotype has at least ten counts. Antigen specificity is unknown. Germline V gene sequence: CDR1 SGHTA, CDR2 FQGNSA. The V and J ends lost 5 bases and 3 bases, in that order; junction bases with no gene match: 9. The CDR3 contains 16 residues. One entry per CDR3 protein results from TCRdb running MiXCR on the RT-PCR reads. The top ten clones hold more than 7% of a sample with a few hundred thousand distinct CDR3 sequences, 12% of them seen once. The chain recombines TRBV7-2 with TRBJ2-7, with 11 nucleotides matching TRBD2. This TCR was recovered from a man aged 45-65 years who received an inactivated influenza vaccine. Sequences were derived from non-naive T cells sorted from PBMCs, sampled approximately 15 days before vaccination. The CDR3 DNA sequence: TGTGCCAGCAGCACTAGACTAGCGGGAAAACACTACGAGCAGTACTTC. Translating it yields CASSTRLAGKHYEQYF.